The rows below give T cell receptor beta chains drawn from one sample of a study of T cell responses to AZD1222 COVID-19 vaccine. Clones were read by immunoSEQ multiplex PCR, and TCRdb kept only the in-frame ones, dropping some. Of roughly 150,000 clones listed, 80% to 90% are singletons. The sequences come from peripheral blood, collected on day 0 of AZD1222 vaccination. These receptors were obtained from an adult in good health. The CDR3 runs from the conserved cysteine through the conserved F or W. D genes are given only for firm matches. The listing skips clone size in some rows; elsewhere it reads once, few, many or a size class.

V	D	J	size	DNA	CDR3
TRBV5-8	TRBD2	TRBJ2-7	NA	TGTGCCAGCAGCTGGGGGGGGAACGAGCAGTACTTC	CASSWGGNEQYF
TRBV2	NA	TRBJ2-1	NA	TGTGCCAGCAGTGAAGCGTGGGCTCAACCGTTCTTC	CASSEAWAQPFF
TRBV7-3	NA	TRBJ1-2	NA	TGTGCCAGCAGCTTAACTGGGGGTAACTATGGCTACACCTTC	CASSLTGGNYGYTF
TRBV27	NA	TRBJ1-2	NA	TGTGCCAGCAGTTTTTCCGGGGGGAACTATGGCTACACCTTC	CASSFSGGNYGYTF
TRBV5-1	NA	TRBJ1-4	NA	TGCGCCAGCAGTCCATGGGGAGCTAATGAAAAACTGTTTTTT	CASSPWGANEKLFF
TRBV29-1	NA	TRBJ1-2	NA	TGCAGCGGACGGGATAGGGAGAATGGCTACACCTTC	CSGRDRENGYTF
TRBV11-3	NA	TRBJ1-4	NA	TGTGCCAGCAGCCTCGTGACTAATGAAAAACTGTTTTTT	CASSLVTNEKLFF
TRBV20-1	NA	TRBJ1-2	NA	TGCAGTGCCCCGGACGGGTTTGGCTACACCTTC	CSAPDGFGYTF
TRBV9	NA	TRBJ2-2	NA	TGTGCCAGCAGAAGGGGTCACACCGGGGAGCTGTTTTTT	CASRRGHTGELFF
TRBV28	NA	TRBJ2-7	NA	TGTGCCAGCAGTCCACTAAGGACAGTTTACGAGCAGTACTTC	CASSPLRTVYEQYF
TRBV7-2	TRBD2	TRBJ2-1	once	TGTGCCAGTCGTAGCGGACTAGATGGGGCCAACCGTCTCTTC	CASRSGLDGANRLF
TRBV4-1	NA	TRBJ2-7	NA	TGCGCCAGCGGGGCGGGAATCTACGAGCAGTACTTC	CASGAGIYEQYF
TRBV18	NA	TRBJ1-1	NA	TGTGCCAGCTCACCATTGGGTCGGGGAGGATTGACTGAAGCTTTCTTT	CASSPLGRGGLTEAFF
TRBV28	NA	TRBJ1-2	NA	TGTGCCAGCAGTAACGTTTATGGCTACACCTTC	CASSNVYGYTF
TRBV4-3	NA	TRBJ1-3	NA	TGCGCCAGCAGCCAAGAACCCGGAGAGATCTCTGGAAACACCATATATTTT	CASSQEPGEISGNTIYF
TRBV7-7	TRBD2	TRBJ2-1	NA	TGTGCCAGCAGCATAGGGACTAGCGGAAACAATGAGCAGTTCTTC	CASSIGTSGNNEQFF
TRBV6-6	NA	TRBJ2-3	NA	TGTGCCAGCAGTTTAGTGACGGGGAGGGATACGCAGTATTTT	CASSLVTGRDTQYF
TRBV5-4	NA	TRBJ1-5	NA	TGTGCCAGCAGAATTTTTCCCCGGGACCGTAACAATCAGCCCCAGCATTTT	CASRIFPRDRNNQPQHF
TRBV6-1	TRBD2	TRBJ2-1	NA	TGTGCCAGCAGTAACCAGCGGGAGGGTCACAATGAGCAGTTCTTC	CASSNQREGHNEQFF
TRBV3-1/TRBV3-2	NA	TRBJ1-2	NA	TGTGCCAGCAGCCCCAGAGGGACGCTTAACTATGGCTACACCTTC	CASSPRGTLNYGYTF
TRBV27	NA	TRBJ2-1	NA	TGTGCCAGCAGGAATGCCTTTAGGGGCAATGAGCAGTTCTTC	CASRNAFRGNEQFF
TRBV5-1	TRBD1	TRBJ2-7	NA	TGCGCCAGCAGCTTGGCCCAGGGGGCTCGAGGAGAGCAGTACTTC	CASSLAQGARGEQYF